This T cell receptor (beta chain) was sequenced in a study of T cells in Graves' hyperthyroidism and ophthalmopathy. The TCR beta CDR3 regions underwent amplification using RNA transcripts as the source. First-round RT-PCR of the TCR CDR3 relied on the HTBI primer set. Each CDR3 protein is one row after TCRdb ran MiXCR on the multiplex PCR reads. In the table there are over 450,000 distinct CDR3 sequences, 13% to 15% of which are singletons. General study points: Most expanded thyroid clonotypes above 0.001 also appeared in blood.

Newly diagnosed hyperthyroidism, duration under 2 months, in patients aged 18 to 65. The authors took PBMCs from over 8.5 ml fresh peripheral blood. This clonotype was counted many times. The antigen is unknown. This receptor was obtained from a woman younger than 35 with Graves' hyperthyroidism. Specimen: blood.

CDR3 DNA sequence: TGTGCCAGCAGTTTACGGACAGGGACGGTACCCTACTACGAGCAGTACTTC. It yields the protein CASSLRTGTVPYYEQYF. V gene TRBV27 combines with J gene TRBJ2-7, with 8 bases fitting TRBD1. The CDR3 runs 17 residues. V lost 2 bases to trimming and J lost 3 bases; unmatched junction nucleotides: 12. Germline values: CDR1 MNHEY, CDR2 SMNVEV (reference sequence).